This T cell receptor beta chain was observed in a study of blood T cell repertoires in COVID-19. Study in general: The samples span acute and convalescent COVID-19 from the United States, Italy and Spain.

The data were produced by immunoSEQ multiplex PCR, yet TCRdb's version contains in-frame clones alone and is incomplete. The sample records 310,000 or so clones, around 90% being singletons. This TCR came from a woman aged 25-40 years who had recovered from COVID-19. The sequenced sample was PBMCs or T cells enriched from blood (not recorded which).

In nucleotides, the CDR3 is TGTGCCATCAGTGAGTTAACAAATTCACCCCTCCACTTT. Translating gives CAISELTNSPLHF. The chain is built from TRBV10-3 and TRBJ1-6, with unresolved D. The germline V and J ends were trimmed by 1 base and 7 bases, with 5 bases remaining between them. The CDR3 contains 13 residues. The V gene's germline CDR1 is ENHRY and CDR2 SYGVKD.